This passage covers 13 T cell receptor beta chains from one sample sequenced in a study of blood T cell repertoires in COVID-19. Assay: immunoSEQ multiplex PCR; the TCRdb copy retains only in-frame clones and omits some. The data hold 500,000 or so clones, with around 87% observed a single time. Material: PBMCs or T cells enriched from blood (not recorded which). Receptors were obtained from a woman aged 18-29 years who had recovered from COVID-19.

In this sample, this clone turned up once. The chain links TRBV5-5 to TRBJ1-5; 7 bases agree with TRBD1. Trimming removed 4 bases from V and 0 bases from J; junction bases left unmatched: 4. The CDR3 runs to 15 residues. Germline assignment: CDR1 SGHKS and CDR2 YYEKEE (reference sequence). The CDR3 DNA sequence: TGTGCCAGCAGCGTCAGGGGGAATAGCAATCAGCCCCAGCATTTT. The encoded protein is CASSVRGNSNQPQHF.

V usage is TRBV3-1 (or the pseudogene TRBV3-2) and J usage is TRBJ2-1; D uncertain. CDR3 length: 13 amino acids. The ends were cut back, 4 bases at V and 8 bases at J, with 12 bases in the middle. The germline CDR1 and CDR2 sequences are LGHDT and YNNKEL (reference sequence). The CDR3 DNA sequence: TGTGCCAGCAGCCGAGACCGTCCCGATGAGCAGTTCTTC. Its translation: CASSRDRPDEQFF.

This chain uses TRBV10-3 with TRBJ2-6, with D uncertain. V was clipped by 7 bases and J by 0 bases, with 4 bases between them. This CDR3 spans 13 amino acids. Germline V gene sequence: CDR1 ENHRY, CDR2 SYGVKD. CDR3 region: CAIMSSGANVLTF. DNA for the CDR3: TGTGCCATCATGAGCTCTGGGGCCAACGTCCTGACTTTC.

A note on this clone: Sequence at one end of the junction differs from germline and may be a read error. This chain connects TRBV3-1 (or the pseudogene TRBV3-2) to TRBJ1-6; the match to TRBD1 covers 10 bases. The length of the CDR3 is 17 residues. Germline loops: CDR1 LGHDT, CDR2 YNNKEL (reference sequence). DNA for the CDR3: TGTGCCAGCAGCCAAGATGGGGGACAGGGGTATAGTTCACCCCTCCACTTT. Translated: CASSQDGGQGYSSPLHF.

The gene calls are TRBV29-1 and TRBJ1-2; TRBD1 is a possible D gene (5 bases). Per the germline V gene, CDR1 is SQVTM and CDR2 is ANQGSEA. The CDR3 is 14 residues long. V gave up 2 bases and J gave up 8 bases, with 18 bases separating them. The CDR3 loop reads CSVELAGNARGYTF. The CDR3 DNA sequence: TGCAGCGTTGAATTAGCAGGGAACGCGAGGGGCTACACCTTC.

The V call is TRBV3-1 (or the pseudogene TRBV3-2), the J call TRBJ2-2; D call uncertain. Germline CDR1 is LGHDT and CDR2 is YNNKEL (reference sequence). This CDR3 is built from 14 residues. Trimming took 2 bases from V and 2 from J, leaving 6 bases between them. The CDR3 DNA reads TGTGCCAGCAGCCAAAATCAAAACACCGGGGAGCTGTTTTTT. Its translation is CASSQNQNTGELFF.

J is TRBJ2-1 and V is TRBV15; 12 bases fit TRBD1. CDR1 and CDR2 from the germline V gene are LNHNV and YYDKDF (reference sequence). The CDR3 loop spans 15 amino acids. V lost 4 bases, J lost 6 bases, and 4 bases stayed unmatched. The CDR3 loop is CATSTGTGGFNEQFF. The CDR3 DNA follows: TGTGCCACCAGCACCGGGACAGGGGGCTTCAATGAGCAGTTCTTC.

Written as DNA, the CDR3 is TGTGCCAGCTCACCAGAGGGTAACTATGGCTACACCTTC. This sequence encodes CASSPEGNYGYTF. V usage is TRBV18 and J usage is TRBJ1-2; no clear D gene. The germline CDR1 and CDR2 sequences are KGHSH and LQKENI. The CDR3 has 13 residues. With 2 bases removed from V and 1 base from J, the gap between germline ends came to 5 bases.

This chain joins TRBV5-4 and TRBJ1-2; 7 bases agree with TRBD1. The germline CDR1 and CDR2 sequences are SGHNT and YYREEE (reference sequence). Germline trimming cut 4 bases from V and 8 bases from J; bases unmatched to any gene: 11. The CDR3 consists of 14 residues. CDR3 in DNA: TGTGCCAGCAGCGGGCCCCAGGGGGAAGAGGGCTACACCTTC. Its protein is CASSGPQGEEGYTF.

The chain employs TRBV3-1 (or the pseudogene TRBV3-2) and TRBJ2-3, with 7 positions matching TRBD2. CDR3 length equals 15 residues. Germline V gene lookup returns CDR1 LGHDT and CDR2 YNNKEL (reference sequence). V shed 5 bases, J shed 5 bases, and the junction held 10 bases outside the gene matches. The chain's CDR3 is CASSSPGGGGDTQYF. The CDR3 nucleotides read TGTGCCAGCAGCTCACCTGGGGGGGGTGGAGATACGCAGTATTTT.

The chain links TRBV4-1 to TRBJ1-1; no clear D. V lost 0 bases and J 3 bases, leaving 8 bases between the germline ends. CDR1 and CDR2 (germline): MGHRA, YSYEKL. The CDR3 length is 14 residues. The CDR3 DNA is TGCGCCAGCAGCCAAGAGAGGTCTGACACTGAAGCTTTCTTT. Protein sequence: CASSQERSDTEAFF.

The chain employs TRBV5-1 and TRBJ2-3; D remains unclear. With 0 bases removed from V and 2 bases from J, the gap between germline ends came to 10 bases. The CDR3 sequence is 15 residues long. Germline CDR1 reads SGHRS; CDR2 reads YFSETQ. CDR3 bases: TGCGCCAGCAGCTTGGAGCCGGAGACCACAGATACGCAGTATTTT. It yields the protein CASSLEPETTDTQYF.

The rearrangement uses TRBV10-3 and TRBJ2-7; D unclear. Germline CDR1 reads ENHRY; CDR2 reads SYGVKD. This CDR3 contains 11 residues. V was trimmed by 8 bases and J by 4 bases, leaving 9 bases between them. CDR3 nucleotide sequence: TGTGCCATCGGCCCAACGTACGAGCAGTACTTC. It yields the protein CAIGPTYEQYF.